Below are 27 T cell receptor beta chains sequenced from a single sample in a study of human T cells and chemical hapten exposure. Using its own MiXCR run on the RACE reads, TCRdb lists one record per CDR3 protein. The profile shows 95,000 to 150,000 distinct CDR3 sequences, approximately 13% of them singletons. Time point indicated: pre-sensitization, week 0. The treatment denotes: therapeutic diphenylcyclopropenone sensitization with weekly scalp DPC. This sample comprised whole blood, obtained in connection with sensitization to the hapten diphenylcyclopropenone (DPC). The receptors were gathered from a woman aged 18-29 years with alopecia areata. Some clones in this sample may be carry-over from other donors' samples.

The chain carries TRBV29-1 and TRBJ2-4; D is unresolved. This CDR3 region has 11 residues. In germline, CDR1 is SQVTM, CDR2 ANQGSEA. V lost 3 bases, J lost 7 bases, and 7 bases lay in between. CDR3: CSVELTNIQYF. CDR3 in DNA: TGCAGCGTTGAGCTAACCAACATTCAGTACTTC. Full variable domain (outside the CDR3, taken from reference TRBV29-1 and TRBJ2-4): SAVISQKPSRDICQRGTSLTIQCQVDSQVTMMFWYRQQPGQSLTLIATANQGSEATYESGFVIDKFPISRPNLTFSTLTVSNMSPEDSSIYLCSVELTNIQYFGAGTRLSVL.

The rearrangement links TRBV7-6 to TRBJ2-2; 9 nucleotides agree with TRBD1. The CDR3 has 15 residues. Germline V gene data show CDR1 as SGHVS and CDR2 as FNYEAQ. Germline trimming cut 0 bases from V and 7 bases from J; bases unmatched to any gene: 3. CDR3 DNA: TGTGCCAGCAGCTTAGCACAGGGGGCGAGCGGGGAGCTGTTTTTT. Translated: CASSLAQGASGELFF. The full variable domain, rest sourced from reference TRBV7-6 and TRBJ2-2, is GAGVSQSPRYKVTKRGQDVALRCDPISGHVSLYWYRQALGQGPEFLTYFNYEAQQDKSGLPNDRFSAERPEGSISTLTIQRTEQRDSAMYRCASSLAQGASGELFFGEGSRLTVL.

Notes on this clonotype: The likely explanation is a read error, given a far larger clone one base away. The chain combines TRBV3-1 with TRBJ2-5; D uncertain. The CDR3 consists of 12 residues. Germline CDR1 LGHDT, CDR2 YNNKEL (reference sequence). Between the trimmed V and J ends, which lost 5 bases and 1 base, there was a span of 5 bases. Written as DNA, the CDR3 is TGTGCCAGCAGCTGGACCCAAGAGACCCAGTACTTC. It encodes CASSWTQETQYF.

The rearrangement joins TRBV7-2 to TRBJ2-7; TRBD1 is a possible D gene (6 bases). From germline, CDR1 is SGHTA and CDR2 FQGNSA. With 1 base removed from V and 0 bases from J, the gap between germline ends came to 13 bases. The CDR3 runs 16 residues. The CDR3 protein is CASSLVPGGYSYEQYF. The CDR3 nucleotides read TGTGCCAGCAGCTTAGTGCCTGGGGGCTACTCCTACGAGCAGTACTTC. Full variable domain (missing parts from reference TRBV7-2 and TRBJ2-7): GAGVSQSPSNKVTEKGKDVELRCDPISGHTALYWYRQSLGQGLEFLIYFQGNSAPDKSGLPSDRFSAERTGGSVSTLTIQRTQQEDSAVYLCASSLVPGGYSYEQYFGPGTRLTVT.

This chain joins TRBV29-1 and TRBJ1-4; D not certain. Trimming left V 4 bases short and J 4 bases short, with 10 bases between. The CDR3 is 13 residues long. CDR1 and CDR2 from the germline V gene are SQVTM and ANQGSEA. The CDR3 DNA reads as TGCAGCGTTGGTAGTCAGCTTAATGAAAAACTGTTTTTT. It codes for CSVGSQLNEKLFF.

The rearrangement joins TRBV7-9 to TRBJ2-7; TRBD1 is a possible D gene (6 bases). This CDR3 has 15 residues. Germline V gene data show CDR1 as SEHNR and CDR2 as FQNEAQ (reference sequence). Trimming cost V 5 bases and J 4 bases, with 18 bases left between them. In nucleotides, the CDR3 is TGTGCCAGCAGCATTACCGGGACACGGCTTTACGAGCAGTACTTC. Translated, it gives CASSITGTRLYEQYF. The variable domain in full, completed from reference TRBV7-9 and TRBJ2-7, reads DTGVSQNPRHKITKRGQNVTFRCDPISEHNRLYWYRQTLGQGPEFLTYFQNEAQLEKSRLLSDRFSAERPKGSFSTLEIQRTEQGDSAMYLCASSITGTRLYEQYFGPGTRLTVT.

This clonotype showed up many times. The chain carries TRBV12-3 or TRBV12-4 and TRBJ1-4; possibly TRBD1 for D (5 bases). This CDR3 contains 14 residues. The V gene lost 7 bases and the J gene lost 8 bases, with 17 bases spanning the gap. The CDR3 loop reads CASTSRVPGEKLFF. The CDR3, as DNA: TGTGCCAGCACTTCCAGGGTTCCCGGGGAAAAACTGTTTTTT.

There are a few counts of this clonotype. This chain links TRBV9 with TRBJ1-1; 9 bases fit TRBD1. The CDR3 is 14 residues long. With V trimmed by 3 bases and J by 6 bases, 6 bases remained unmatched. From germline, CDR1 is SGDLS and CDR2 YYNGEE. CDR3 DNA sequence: TGTGCCAGCAGCGCACAGGGGGCGCGGTCTGAAGCTTTCTTT. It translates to CASSAQGARSEAFF.

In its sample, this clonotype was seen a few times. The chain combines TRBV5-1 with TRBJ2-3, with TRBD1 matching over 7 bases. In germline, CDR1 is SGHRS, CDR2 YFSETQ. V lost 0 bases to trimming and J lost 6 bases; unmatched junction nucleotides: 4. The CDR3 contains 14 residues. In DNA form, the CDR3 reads TGCGCCAGCAGCTTGGGGCAGGGGGATGATACGCAGTATTTT. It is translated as CASSLGQGDDTQYF.

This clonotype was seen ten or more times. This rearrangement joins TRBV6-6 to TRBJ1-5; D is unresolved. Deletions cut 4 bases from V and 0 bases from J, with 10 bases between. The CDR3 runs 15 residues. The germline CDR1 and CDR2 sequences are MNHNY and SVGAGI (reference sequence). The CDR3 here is CASSSWAHSNQPQHF. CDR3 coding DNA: TGTGCCAGCAGTTCTTGGGCACATAGCAATCAGCCCCAGCATTTT.

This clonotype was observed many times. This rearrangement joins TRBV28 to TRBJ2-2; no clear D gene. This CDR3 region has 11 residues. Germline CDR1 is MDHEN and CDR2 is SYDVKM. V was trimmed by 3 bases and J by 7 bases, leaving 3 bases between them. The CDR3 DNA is TGTGCCAGCAGTTTTAACGGGGAGCTGTTTTTT. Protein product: CASSFNGELFF.

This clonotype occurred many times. The CDR3 DNA is TGTGCCAGCAGCTTAGACATCCGGACGCGAGCAGGAGATACGCAGTATTTT. Translating it yields CASSLDIRTRAGDTQYF. The chain uses TRBV11-2 and TRBJ2-3; no clear D gene. The CDR3 totals 17 residues. Trimming shortened V by 0 bases and J by 5 bases, and 18 bases separated the two germline ends. Germline CDR1 is SGHAT and CDR2 is FQNNGV.

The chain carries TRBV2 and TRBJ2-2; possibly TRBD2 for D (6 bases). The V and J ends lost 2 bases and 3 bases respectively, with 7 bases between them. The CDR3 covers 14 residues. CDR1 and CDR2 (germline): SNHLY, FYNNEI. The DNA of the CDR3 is TGTGCCAGCAGTGAAAGGAGGGACACCGGGGAGCTGTTTTTT. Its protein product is CASSERRDTGELFF.

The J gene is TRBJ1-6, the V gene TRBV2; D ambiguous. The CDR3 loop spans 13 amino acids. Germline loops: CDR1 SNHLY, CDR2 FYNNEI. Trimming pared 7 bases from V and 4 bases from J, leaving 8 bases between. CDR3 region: CASTRVYNSPLHF. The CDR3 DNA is TGTGCCAGCACCCGAGTATATAATTCACCCCTCCACTTT.

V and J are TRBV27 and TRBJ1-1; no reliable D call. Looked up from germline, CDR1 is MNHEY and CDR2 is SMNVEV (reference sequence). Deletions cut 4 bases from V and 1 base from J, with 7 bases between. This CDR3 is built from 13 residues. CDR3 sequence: CASSWYKNTEAFF. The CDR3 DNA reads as TGTGCCAGCAGTTGGTATAAGAACACTGAAGCTTTCTTT.

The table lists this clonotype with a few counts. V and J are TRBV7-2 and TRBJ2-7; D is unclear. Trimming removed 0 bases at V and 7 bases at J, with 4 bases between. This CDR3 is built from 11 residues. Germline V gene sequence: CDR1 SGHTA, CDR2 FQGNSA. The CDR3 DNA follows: TGTGCCAGCAGCTTAGCGGTGGAGCAGTACTTC. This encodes CASSLAVEQYF. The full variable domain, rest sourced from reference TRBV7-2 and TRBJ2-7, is GAGVSQSPSNKVTEKGKDVELRCDPISGHTALYWYRQSLGQGLEFLIYFQGNSAPDKSGLPSDRFSAERTGGSVSTLTIQRTQQEDSAVYLCASSLAVEQYFGPGTRLTVT.

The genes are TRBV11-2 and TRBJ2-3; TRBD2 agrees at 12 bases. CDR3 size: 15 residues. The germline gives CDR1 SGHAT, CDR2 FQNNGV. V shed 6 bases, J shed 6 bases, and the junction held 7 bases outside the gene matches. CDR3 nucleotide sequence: TGTGCCAGCAGACACCTAGCGGGGGGGCCCGATACGCAGTATTTT. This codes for CASRHLAGGPDTQYF.

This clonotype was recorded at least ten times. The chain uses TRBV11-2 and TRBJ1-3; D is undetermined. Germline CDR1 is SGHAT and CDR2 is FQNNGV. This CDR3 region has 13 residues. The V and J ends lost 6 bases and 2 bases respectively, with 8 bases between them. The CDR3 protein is CASRFAAGNTIYF. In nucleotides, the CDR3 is TGTGCCAGCAGATTCGCCGCTGGAAACACCATATATTTT.

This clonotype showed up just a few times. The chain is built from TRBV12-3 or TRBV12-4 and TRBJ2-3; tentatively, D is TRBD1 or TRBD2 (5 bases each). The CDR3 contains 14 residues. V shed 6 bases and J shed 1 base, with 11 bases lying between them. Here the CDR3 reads CASRPQGRTDTQYF. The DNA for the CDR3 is TGTGCCAGCAGACCTCAGGGACGCACAGATACGCAGTATTTT.

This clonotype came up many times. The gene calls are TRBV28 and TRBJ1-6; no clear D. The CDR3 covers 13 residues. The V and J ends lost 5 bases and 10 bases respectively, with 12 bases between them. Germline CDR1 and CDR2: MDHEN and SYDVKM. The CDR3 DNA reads TGTGCCAGCAGTCCCCACGGAGGATCACCCCTCCACTTT. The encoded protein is CASSPHGGSPLHF. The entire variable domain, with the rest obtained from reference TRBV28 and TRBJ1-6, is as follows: DVKVTQSSRYLVKRTGEKVFLECVQDMDHENMFWYRQDPGLGLRLIYFSYDVKMKEKGDIPEGYSVSREKKERFSLILESASTNQTSMYLCASSPHGGSPLHFGNGTRLTVT.

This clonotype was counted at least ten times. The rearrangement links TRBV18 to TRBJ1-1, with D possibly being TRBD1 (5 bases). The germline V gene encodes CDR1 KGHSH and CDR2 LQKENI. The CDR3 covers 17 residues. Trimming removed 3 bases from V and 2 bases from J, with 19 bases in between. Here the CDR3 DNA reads TGTGCCAGCTCACCGCAGACAGTCTCCCGAGGAAACACTGAAGCTTTCTTT. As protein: CASSPQTVSRGNTEAFF.

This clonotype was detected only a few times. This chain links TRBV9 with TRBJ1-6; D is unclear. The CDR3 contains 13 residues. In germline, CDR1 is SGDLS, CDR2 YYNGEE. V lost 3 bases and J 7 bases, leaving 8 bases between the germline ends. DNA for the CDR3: TGTGCCAGCAGCGGTTCAACCAATTCACCCCTCCACTTT. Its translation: CASSGSTNSPLHF.

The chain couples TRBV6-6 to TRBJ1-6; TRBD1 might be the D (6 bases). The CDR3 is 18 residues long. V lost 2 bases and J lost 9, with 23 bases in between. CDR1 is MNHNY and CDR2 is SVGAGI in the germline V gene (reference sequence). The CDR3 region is CASSYRGTRPSRVSPLHF. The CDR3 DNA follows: TGTGCCAGCAGTTACAGGGGGACTCGGCCCTCGAGGGTTTCACCCCTCCACTTT.

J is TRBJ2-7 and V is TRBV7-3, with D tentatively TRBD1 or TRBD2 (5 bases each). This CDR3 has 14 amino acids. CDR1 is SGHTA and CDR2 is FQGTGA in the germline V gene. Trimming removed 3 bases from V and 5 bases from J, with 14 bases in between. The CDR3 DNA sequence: TGTGCCAGCAGCTTTACCGCCAGGGACCACGAGCAGTACTTC. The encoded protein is CASSFTARDHEQYF.

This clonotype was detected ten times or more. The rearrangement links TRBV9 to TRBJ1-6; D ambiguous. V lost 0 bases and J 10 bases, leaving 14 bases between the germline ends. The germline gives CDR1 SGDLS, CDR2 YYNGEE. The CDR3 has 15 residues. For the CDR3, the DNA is TGTGCCAGCAGCGTAGAAGTGGGCAGGAACTCACCCCTCCACTTT. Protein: CASSVEVGRNSPLHF.

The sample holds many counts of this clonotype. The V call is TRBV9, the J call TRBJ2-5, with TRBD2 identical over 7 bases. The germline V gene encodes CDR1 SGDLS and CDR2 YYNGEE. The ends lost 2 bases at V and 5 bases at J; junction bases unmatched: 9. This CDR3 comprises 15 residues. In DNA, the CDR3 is TGTGCCAGCAGCGTCGGTCGGGGGGAGGCGGAGACCCAGTACTTC. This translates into CASSVGRGEAETQYF.

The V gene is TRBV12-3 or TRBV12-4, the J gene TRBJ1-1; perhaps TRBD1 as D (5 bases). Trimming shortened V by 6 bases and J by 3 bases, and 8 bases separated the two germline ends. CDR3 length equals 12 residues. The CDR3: CASSRGDTEAFF. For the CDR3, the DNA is TGTGCCAGCAGCAGAGGGGACACTGAAGCTTTCTTT.